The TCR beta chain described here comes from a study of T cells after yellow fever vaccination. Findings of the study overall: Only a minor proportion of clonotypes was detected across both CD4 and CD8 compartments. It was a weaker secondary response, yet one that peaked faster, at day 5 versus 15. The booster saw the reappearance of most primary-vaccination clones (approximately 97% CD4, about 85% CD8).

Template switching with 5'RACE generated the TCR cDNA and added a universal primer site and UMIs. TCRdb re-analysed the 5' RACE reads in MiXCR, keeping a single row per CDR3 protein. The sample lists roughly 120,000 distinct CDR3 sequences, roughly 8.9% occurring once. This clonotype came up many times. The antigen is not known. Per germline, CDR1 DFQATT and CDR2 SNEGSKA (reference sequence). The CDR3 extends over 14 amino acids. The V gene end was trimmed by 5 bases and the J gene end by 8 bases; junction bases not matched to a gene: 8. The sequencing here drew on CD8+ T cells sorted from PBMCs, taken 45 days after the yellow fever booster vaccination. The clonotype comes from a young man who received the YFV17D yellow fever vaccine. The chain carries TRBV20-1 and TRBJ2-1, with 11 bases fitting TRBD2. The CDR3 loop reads CSARGLAEWDEQFF. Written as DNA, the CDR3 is TGCAGTGCTCGGGGACTAGCGGAGTGGGATGAGCAGTTCTTC.